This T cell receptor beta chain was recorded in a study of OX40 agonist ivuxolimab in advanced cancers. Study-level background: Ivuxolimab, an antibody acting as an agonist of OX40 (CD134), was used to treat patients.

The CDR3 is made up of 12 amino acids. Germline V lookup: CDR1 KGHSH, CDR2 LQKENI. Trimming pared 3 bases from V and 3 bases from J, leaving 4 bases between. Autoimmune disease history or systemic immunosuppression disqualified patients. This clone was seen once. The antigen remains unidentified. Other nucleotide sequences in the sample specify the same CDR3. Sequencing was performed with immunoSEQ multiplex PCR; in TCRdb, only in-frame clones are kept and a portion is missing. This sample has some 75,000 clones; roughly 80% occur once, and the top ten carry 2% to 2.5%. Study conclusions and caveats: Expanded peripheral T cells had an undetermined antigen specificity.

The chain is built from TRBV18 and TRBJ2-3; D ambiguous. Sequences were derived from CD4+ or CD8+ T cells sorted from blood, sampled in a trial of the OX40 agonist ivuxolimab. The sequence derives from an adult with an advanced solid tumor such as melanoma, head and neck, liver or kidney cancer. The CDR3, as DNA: TGTGCCAGCTCACCCTCAACAGATACGCAGTATTTT. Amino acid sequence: CASSPSTDTQYF.